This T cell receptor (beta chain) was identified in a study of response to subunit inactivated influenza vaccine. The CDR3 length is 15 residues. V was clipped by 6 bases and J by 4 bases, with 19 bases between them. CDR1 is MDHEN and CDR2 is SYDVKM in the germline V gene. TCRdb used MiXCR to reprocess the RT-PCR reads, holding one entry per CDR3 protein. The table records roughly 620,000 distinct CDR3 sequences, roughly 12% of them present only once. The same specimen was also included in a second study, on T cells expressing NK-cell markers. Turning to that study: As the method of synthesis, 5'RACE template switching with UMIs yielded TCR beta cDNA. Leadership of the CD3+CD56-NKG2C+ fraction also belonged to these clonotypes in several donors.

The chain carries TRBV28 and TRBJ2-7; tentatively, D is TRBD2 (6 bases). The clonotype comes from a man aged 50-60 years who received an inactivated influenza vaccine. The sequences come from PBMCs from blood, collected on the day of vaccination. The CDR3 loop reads CASSRPLGLRYEQYF. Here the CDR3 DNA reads TGTGCCAGCAGCCGCCCGCTGGGACTCCGATACGAGCAGTACTTC.